The 20 T cell receptor beta chains in this list originate from one sample, sequenced in a study of CXCR3-negative and CXCR3-positive naive CD8 T cells. cDNA libraries for TRB were generated by 5' RACE incorporating UMI labels. No DNA is given; TCRdb re-called the 5' RACE reads and lists each CDR3 protein once. This repertoire includes about 57,000 distinct CDR3 sequences. Sequencing used memory CD8+ T cells from blood. These receptors came from a human donor in good health. Some clones in this sample may be carry-over from other donors' samples.

The CDR3 protein is CASSYSIGSTGELFF. V usage is TRBV6-2 or TRBV6-3 and J usage is TRBJ2-2. CDR1 MNHEY and CDR2 SVGEGT come from the germline V gene. The CDR3 totals 15 residues.

This chain links TRBV19 with TRBJ1-2; TCRdb names TRBD1, which stays unverified in the absence of DNA. Germline CDR1 LNHDA, CDR2 SQIVND (reference sequence). The length of the CDR3 is 16 residues. CDR3 amino acids: CARPPRAGKWWYGYTF.

CDR3 protein: CASSWVTGSEAFF. The V and J genes are TRBV5-1 and TRBJ1-1; without DNA, the TCRdb call of TRBD1 cannot be checked. Germline lookup yields CDR1 SGHRS and CDR2 YFSETQ. The CDR3 consists of 13 residues.

V is TRBV6-2 or TRBV6-3 and J is TRBJ2-3; TCRdb calls TRBD1, which cannot be checked without DNA. The CDR3 length is 16 residues. Germline V lookup: CDR1 MNHEY, CDR2 SVGEGT. This CDR3 reads CASSRTPGDITDTQYF.

This chain connects TRBV4-3 to TRBJ1-4; TCRdb's D call of TRBD1 is untestable without DNA. Germline loops: CDR1 LGHNA, CDR2 YSLEER. This CDR3 contains 15 residues. The CDR3 spells CASSLGQGEMEKLFF.

This chain joins TRBV2 and TRBJ2-7; without DNA, the TCRdb call of TRBD1 cannot be checked. CDR1 SNHLY and CDR2 FYNNEI come from the germline V gene. There are 13 residues in the CDR3. The CDR3 loop reads CASTGTDTYEQYF.

The chain couples TRBV30 to TRBJ1-2; with no DNA, the TCRdb D assignment of TRBD1 cannot be verified. CDR1 is GTSNPN and CDR2 is SVGIG in the germline V gene (reference sequence). This CDR3 region has 13 residues. The CDR3 protein is CAWRADGIDGYTF.

The chain carries TRBV27 and TRBJ1-2; checking the TCRdb D call of TRBD1 is not possible without DNA. The CDR3 has 14 amino acids. Germline V gene sequence: CDR1 MNHEY, CDR2 SMNVEV (reference sequence). The CDR3 protein is CASSPVGSDYGYTF.

The chain has TRBV28 and TRBJ2-2; TCRdb calls TRBD1, which cannot be checked without DNA. Germline V CDR1 and CDR2: MDHEN, SYDVKM. The CDR3 is 14 residues long. The CDR3 here is CASSLMGVTGELFF.

The chain couples TRBV5-6 to TRBJ2-7; TCRdb's assignment of TRBD1 cannot be checked, as there is no DNA. Germline V gene sequence: CDR1 SGHDT, CDR2 YYEEEE. This CDR3 spans 16 amino acids. CDR3 region: CASSLPHGRWPYEQYF.

V gene TRBV7-2 combines with J gene TRBJ2-7. This CDR3 is built from 12 residues. Germline V lookup: CDR1 SGHTA, CDR2 FQGNSA. The CDR3 sequence: CASSYWSYEQYF.

The genes are TRBV20-1 and TRBJ2-1; the TCRdb D gene call, TRBD1, has no DNA to confirm it. CDR1 and CDR2 from the germline V gene are DFQATT and SNEGSKA (reference sequence). CDR3 length: 16 residues. The CDR3 loop reads CSATHPDRYSYNQQFF.

The chain couples TRBV4-1 to TRBJ2-7; TCRdb indicates TRBD1, and absent DNA this call remains unverified. Germline V gene lookup returns CDR1 MGHRA and CDR2 YSYEKL. The CDR3 length is 15 residues. The CDR3 spells CASSHYGTGSYEQYF.

This sequence joins TRBV4-1 and TRBJ2-2; with no DNA, the TCRdb D assignment of TRBD1 cannot be verified. Germline CDR1 and CDR2: MGHRA and YSYEKL. CDR3 size: 15 residues. This chain's CDR3 is CASSQAPGDTGELFF.

The chain employs TRBV4-1 and TRBJ2-7. Germline V gene data show CDR1 as MGHRA and CDR2 as YSYEKL. The CDR3 loop spans 14 amino acids. The CDR3 loop reads CASSQEVLAYEQYF.

This chain connects TRBV7-9 to TRBJ2-1; no DNA is available, so the TRBD2 call from TCRdb remains unchecked. From germline, CDR1 is SEHNR and CDR2 FQNEAQ (reference sequence). The length of the CDR3 is 16 residues. CDR3 region: CASSLVAGALYNEQFF. The entire variable domain, with the rest obtained from reference TRBV7-9 and TRBJ2-1, is as follows: DTGVSQNPRHKITKRGQNVTFRCDPISEHNRLYWYRQTLGQGPEFLTYFQNEAQLEKSRLLSDRFSAERPKGSFSTLEIQRTEQGDSAMYLCASSLVAGALYNEQFFGPGTRLTVL.

CDR3 loop: CASSYVEPPEAFF. The chain recombines TRBV6-6 with TRBJ1-1. Looked up from germline, CDR1 is MNHNY and CDR2 is SVGAGI (reference sequence). CDR3 length equals 13 residues.

V usage is TRBV7-9 and J usage is TRBJ2-7; the TCRdb D gene call, TRBD1, has no DNA to confirm it. CDR3 length equals 14 residues. The germline gives CDR1 SEHNR, CDR2 FQNEAQ (reference sequence). The CDR3 loop reads CASRGTGSPYEQYF.

This chain connects TRBV15 to TRBJ2-5; TCRdb lists TRBD1, though no DNA is available to test this call. The CDR3 is 14 amino acids. Germline-derived CDR1 and CDR2 are LNHNV and YYDKDF (reference sequence). CDR3 loop: CATSRLGPGETQYF. Drawing the rest from reference TRBV15 and TRBJ2-5, the complete variable domain is DAMVIQNPRYQVTQFGKPVTLSCSQTLNHNVMYWYQQKSSQAPKLLFHYYDKDFNNEADTPDNFQSRRPNTSFCFLDIRSPGLGDTAMYLCATSRLGPGETQYFGPGTRLLVL.

This chain uses TRBV4-1 with TRBJ1-1. The CDR3 is made up of 16 amino acids. Germline V gene lookup returns CDR1 MGHRA and CDR2 YSYEKL. The CDR3 spells CASSQDNREMNTEAFF.